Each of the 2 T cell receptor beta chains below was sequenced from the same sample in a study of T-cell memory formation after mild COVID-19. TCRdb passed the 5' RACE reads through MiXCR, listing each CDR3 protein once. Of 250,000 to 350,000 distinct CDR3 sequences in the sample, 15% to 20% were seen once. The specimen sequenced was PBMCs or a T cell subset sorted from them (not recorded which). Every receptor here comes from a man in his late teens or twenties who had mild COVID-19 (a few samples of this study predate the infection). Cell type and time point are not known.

The CDR3 reads CASSYGRRETQYF. CDR3 nucleotide sequence: TGTGCCAGCAGTTACGGCAGGAGAGAGACCCAGTACTTC. The chain has TRBV6-6 and TRBJ2-5; D unclear. This CDR3 is 13 amino acids long. Deletions cut 2 bases from V and 4 bases from J, with 8 bases between. Germline assignment: CDR1 MNHNY and CDR2 SVGAGI (reference sequence).

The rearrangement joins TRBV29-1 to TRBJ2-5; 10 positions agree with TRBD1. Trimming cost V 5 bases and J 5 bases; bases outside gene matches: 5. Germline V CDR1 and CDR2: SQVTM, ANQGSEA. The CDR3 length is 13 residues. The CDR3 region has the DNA TGCAGCGTTCTGACAGGGGGCGAGGAGACCCAGTACTTC. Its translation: CSVLTGGEETQYF.